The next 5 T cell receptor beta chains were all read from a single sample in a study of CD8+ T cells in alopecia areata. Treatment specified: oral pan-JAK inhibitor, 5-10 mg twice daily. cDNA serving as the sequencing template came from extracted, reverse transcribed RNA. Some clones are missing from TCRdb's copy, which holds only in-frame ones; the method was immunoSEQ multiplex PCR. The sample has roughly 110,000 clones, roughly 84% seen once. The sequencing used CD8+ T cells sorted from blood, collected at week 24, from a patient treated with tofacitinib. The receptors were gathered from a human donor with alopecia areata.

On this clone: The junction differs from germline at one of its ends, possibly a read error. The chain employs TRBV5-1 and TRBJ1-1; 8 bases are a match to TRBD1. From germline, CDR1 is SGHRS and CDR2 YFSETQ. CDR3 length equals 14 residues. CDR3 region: CASSLAQGGTEAFF. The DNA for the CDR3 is TGTGCCAGCAGCTTGGCACAGGGGGGGACTGAAGCTTTCTTT.

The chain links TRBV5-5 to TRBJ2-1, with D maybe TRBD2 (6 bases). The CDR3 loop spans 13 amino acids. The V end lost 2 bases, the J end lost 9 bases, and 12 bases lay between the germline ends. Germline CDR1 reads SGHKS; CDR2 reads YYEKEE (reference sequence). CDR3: CASSFSRDFEQFF. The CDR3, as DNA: TGTGCCAGCAGCTTCAGCCGGGACTTTGAGCAGTTCTTC.

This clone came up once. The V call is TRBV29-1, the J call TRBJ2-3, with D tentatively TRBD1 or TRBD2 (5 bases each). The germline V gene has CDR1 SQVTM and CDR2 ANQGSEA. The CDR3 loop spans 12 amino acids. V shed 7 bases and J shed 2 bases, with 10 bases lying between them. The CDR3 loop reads CSAVGATDTQYF. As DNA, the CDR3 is TGCAGCGCCGTCGGGGCCACAGATACGCAGTATTTT.

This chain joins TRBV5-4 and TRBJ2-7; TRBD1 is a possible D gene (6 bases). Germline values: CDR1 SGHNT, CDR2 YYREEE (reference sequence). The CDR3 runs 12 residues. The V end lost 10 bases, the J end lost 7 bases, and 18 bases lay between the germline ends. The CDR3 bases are TGTGCCTCGGGGTCGGACAGTCGGGAGCAGTACTTC. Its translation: CASGSDSREQYF.

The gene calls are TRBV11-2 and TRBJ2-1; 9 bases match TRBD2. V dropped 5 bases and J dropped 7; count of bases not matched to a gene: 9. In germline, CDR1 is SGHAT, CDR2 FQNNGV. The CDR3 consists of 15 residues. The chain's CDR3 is CASSPPGLAINEQFF. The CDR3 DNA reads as TGTGCCAGCAGCCCACCGGGACTAGCCATAAATGAGCAGTTCTTC.